The 9 T cell receptor beta chains reported below all come from one sample, sequenced in a study of T-cell memory formation after mild COVID-19. TCRdb re-analysed the 5' RACE reads in MiXCR, keeping a single row per CDR3 protein. This table holds about 240,000 distinct CDR3 sequences, approximately 10% found once. Sequencing was done on a sample of PBMCs or a T cell subset sorted from them (not recorded which). The receptors shown here come from a man younger than 30 who had mild COVID-19 (a few samples of this study predate the infection). Cell type and time point are not known.

The chain employs TRBV6-2 or TRBV6-3 and TRBJ2-7; unclear D gene. CDR3 length equals 11 residues. V lost 6 bases and J 4 bases, leaving 7 bases between the germline ends. Looked up from germline, CDR1 is MNHEY and CDR2 is SVGEGT. The CDR3 bases are TGTGCCAGCAGCCGGTATTACGAGCAGTACTTC. Translating it yields CASSRYYEQYF.

A few counts support this clonotype. The chain couples TRBV19 to TRBJ2-5, with D possibly being TRBD2 (5 bases). The V end was cut by 5 bases, the J end by 5 bases, with 12 bases between. Germline CDR1 is LNHDA and CDR2 is SQIVND (reference sequence). The CDR3 is 13 residues long. The CDR3 region is CASSWELTETQYF. The DNA of the CDR3 is TGTGCCAGTAGTTGGGAGCTGACGGAGACCCAGTACTTC.

This chain connects TRBV4-3 to TRBJ2-3; unclear D gene. CDR1 is LGHNA and CDR2 is YSLEER in the germline V gene. This CDR3 region has 15 residues. Deletions cut 6 bases from V and 6 bases from J, with 19 bases between. The CDR3 sequence is CASSSWKSYGDTQYF. The DNA for the CDR3 is TGCGCCAGCAGTTCCTGGAAAAGTTATGGGGATACGCAGTATTTT.

This clonotype has only a few counts. The gene calls are TRBV7-2 and TRBJ1-5; the match to TRBD1 covers 7 bases. Trimming cost V 6 bases and J 5 bases; bases outside gene matches: 22. The CDR3 consists of 19 residues. The germline V gene has CDR1 SGHTA and CDR2 FQGNSA. The CDR3 bases are TGTGCCAGCAGTTTTGGGTTTGGAATGAAGACAGGGTTAGATCAGCCCCAGCATTTT. Translating gives CASSFGFGMKTGLDQPQHF.

There are a few counts of this clonotype. This CDR3 reads CAIGGLAEETQYF. For the CDR3, the DNA is TGTGCCATCGGGGGACTAGCGGAAGAGACCCAGTACTTC. The chain has TRBV10-3 and TRBJ2-5; the match to TRBD2 covers 11 bases. Trimming took 8 bases from V and 3 from J; bases not matched to a gene: 2. The CDR3 covers 13 residues. In germline, CDR1 is ENHRY, CDR2 SYGVKD.

The rearrangement uses TRBV29-1 and TRBJ1-1; maybe TRBD1 (6 bases). The CDR3 length is 12 residues. The germline gives CDR1 SQVTM, CDR2 ANQGSEA. Trimming pared 7 bases from V and 1 base from J, leaving 10 bases between. The CDR3 DNA sequence: TGCAGCGCAACGGACAGGAACACTGAAGCTTTCTTT. Amino acid sequence: CSATDRNTEAFF.

The chain couples TRBV5-6 to TRBJ1-2; the D is unclear. This CDR3 spans 15 amino acids. Trimming removed 4 bases from V and 5 bases from J, with 18 bases in between. Germline CDR1 is SGHDT and CDR2 is YYEEEE. This chain's CDR3 is CASSQPGPIPYGYTF. As DNA, the CDR3 is TGTGCCAGCAGCCAGCCGGGCCCCATCCCTTATGGCTACACCTTC.

The chain uses TRBV6-5 and TRBJ1-1; 7 nucleotides agree with TRBD1. CDR1 is MNHEY and CDR2 is SVGAGI in the germline V gene. The trim removed 3 bases at V and 5 bases at J, leaving 12 bases unmatched. The CDR3 spans 16 residues. CDR3 amino acids: CASSYETGALGTEAFF. The CDR3 nucleotides are TGTGCCAGCAGTTATGAAACAGGGGCCCTCGGTACTGAAGCTTTCTTT.

This clonotype was counted between two and nine times. The rearrangement joins TRBV6-2 or TRBV6-3 to TRBJ2-2, with D perhaps TRBD1 (6 bases). Germline V gene data show CDR1 as MNHEY and CDR2 as SVGEGT. The CDR3 extends over 14 amino acids. Deletions cut 7 bases from V and 2 bases from J, with 11 bases between. The CDR3 reads CASKGGQNTGELFF. The DNA of the CDR3 is TGTGCCAGCAAAGGGGGACAAAACACCGGGGAGCTGTTTTTT.